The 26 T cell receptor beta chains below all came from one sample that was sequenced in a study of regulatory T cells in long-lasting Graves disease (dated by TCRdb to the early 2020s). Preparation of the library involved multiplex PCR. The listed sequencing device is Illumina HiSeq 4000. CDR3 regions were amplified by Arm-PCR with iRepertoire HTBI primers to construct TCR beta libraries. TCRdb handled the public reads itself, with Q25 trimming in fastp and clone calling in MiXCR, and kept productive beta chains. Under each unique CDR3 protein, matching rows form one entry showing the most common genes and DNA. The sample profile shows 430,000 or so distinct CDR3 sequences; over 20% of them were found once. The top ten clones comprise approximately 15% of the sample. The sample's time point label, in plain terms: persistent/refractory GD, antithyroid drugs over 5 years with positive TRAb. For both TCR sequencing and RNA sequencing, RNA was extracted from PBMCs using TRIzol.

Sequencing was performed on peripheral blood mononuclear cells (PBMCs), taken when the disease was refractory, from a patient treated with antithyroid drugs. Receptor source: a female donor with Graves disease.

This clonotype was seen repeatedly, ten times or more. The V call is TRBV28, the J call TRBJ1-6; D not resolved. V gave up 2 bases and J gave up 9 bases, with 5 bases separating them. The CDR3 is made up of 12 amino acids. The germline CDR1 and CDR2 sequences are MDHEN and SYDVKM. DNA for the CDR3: TGTGCCAGCAGTTTAACGGTTTCACCCCTCCACTTT. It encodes CASSLTVSPLHF.

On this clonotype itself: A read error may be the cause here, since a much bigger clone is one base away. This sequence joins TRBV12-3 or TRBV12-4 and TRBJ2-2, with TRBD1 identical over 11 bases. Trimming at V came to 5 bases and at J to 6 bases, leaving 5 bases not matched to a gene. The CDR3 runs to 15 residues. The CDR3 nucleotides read TGTGCCAGCAGTCCTGGACAGGGGGCGGCCGGGGAGCTGTTTTTT. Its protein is CASSPGQGAAGELFF.

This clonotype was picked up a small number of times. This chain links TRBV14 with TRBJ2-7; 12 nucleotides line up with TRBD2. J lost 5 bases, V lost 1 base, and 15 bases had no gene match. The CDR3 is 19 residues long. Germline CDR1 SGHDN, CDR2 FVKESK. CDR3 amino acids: CASSQGLRTSGEEAHEQYF. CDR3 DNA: TGTGCCAGCAGCCAAGGCCTACGGACTAGCGGGGAGGAAGCCCACGAGCAGTACTTC.

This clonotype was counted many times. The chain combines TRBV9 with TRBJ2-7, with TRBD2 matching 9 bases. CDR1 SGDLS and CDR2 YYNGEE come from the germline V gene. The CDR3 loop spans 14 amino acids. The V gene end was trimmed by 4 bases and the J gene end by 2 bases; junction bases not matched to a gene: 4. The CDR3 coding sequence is TGTGCCAGCAGCTACGCTAGCGGGGCCTACGAGCAGTACTTC. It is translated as CASSYASGAYEQYF.

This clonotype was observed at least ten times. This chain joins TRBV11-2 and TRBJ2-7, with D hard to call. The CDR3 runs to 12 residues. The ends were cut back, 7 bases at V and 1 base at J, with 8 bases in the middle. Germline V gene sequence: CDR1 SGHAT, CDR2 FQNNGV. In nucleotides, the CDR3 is TGTGCCAGCACCTCTGAATCCTACGAGCAGTACTTC. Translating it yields CASTSESYEQYF.

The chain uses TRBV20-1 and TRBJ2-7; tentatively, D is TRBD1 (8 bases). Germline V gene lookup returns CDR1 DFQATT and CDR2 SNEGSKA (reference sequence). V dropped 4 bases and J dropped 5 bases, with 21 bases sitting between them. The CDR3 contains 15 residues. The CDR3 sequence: CSATRQGRGRDEQYF. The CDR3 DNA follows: TGCAGTGCTACGAGACAGGGGCGAGGGAGGGACGAGCAGTACTTC.

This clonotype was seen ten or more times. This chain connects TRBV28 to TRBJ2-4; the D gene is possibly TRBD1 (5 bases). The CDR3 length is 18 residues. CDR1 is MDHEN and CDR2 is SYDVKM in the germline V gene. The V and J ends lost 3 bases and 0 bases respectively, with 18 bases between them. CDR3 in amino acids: CASSFGPTVSLAKNIQYF. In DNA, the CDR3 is TGTGCCAGCAGTTTTGGTCCGACAGTTTCCCTAGCCAAAAACATTCAGTACTTC.

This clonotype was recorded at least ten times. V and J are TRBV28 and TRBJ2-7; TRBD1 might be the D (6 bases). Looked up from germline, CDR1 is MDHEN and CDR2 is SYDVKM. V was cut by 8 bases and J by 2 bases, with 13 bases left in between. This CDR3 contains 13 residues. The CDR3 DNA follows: TGTGCCAGCTTCGACTCAGGGGCCTACGAGCAGTACTTC. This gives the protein CASFDSGAYEQYF.

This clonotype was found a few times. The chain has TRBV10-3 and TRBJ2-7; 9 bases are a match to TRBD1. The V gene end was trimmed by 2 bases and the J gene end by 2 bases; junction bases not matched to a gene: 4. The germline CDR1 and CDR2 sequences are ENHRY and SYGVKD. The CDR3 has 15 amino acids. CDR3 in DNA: TGTGCCATCAGTGAGCCGGGACAGGGCACCTACGAGCAGTACTTC. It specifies CAISEPGQGTYEQYF.

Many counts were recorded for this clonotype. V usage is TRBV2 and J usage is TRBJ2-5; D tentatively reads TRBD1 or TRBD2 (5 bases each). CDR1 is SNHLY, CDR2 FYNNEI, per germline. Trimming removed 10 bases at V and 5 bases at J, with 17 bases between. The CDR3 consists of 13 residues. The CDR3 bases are TGTGCCACTACCGGGACCCTGGCCGAGACCCAGTACTTC. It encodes CATTGTLAETQYF.

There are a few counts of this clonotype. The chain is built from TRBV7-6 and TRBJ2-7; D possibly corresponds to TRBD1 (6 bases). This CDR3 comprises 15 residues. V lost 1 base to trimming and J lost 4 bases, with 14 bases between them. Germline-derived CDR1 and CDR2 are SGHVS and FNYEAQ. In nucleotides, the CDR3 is TGTGCCAGCAGCTTAGGCCCCCTACAGGGATACGAGCAGTACTTC. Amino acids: CASSLGPLQGYEQYF.

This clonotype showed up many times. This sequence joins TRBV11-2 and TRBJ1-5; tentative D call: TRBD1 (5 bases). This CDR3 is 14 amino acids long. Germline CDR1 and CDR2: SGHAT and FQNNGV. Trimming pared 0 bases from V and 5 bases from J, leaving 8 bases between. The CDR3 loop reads CASSLEGEDQPQHF. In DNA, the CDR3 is TGTGCCAGCAGCTTAGAAGGGGAGGATCAGCCCCAGCATTTT.

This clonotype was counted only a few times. CDR3 DNA sequence: TGTGCCAGCAGTAACCCACTAGTATACAATGAGCAGTTCTTC. Amino acids: CASSNPLVYNEQFF. The chain couples TRBV6-1 to TRBJ2-1; D may be TRBD2 (5 bases). The CDR3 is 14 amino acids. The germline gives CDR1 MNHNS, CDR2 SASEGT. Trimming removed 5 bases from V and 4 bases from J, with 12 bases in between.

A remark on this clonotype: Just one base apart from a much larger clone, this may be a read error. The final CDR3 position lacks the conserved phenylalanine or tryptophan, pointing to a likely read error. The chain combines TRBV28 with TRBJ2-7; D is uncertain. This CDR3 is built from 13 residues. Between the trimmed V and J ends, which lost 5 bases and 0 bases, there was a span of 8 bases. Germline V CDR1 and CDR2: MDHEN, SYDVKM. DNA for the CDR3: TGTGCCAGCAGTGAGGACCTCTCCTACGAGCAGTACCTC. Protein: CASSEDLSYEQYL.

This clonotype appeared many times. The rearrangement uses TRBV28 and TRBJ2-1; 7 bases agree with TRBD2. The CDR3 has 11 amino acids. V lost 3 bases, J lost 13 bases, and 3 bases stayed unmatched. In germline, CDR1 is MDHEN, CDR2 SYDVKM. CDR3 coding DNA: TGTGCCAGCAGTTTGATGACTAGCCAGTTCTTC. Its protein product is CASSLMTSQFF. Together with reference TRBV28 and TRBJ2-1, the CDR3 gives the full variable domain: DVKVTQSSRYLVKRTGEKVFLECVQDMDHENMFWYRQDPGLGLRLIYFSYDVKMKEKGDIPEGYSVSREKKERFSLILESASTNQTSMYLCASSLMTSQFFGPGTRLTVL.

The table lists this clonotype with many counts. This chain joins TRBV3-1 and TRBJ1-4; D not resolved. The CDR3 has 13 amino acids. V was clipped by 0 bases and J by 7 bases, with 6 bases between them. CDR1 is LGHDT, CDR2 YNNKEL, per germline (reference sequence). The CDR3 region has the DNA TGTGCCAGCAGCCAAGATTGGGGTGAAAAACTGTTTTTT. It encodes CASSQDWGEKLFF.

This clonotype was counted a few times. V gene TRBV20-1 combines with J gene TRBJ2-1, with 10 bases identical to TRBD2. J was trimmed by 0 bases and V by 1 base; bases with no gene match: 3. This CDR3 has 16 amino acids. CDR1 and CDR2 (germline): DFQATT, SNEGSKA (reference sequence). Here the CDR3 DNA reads TGCAGTGCTAGAGCTAGCGGGAGCTTCTCCTACAATGAGCAGTTCTTC. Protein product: CSARASGSFSYNEQFF.

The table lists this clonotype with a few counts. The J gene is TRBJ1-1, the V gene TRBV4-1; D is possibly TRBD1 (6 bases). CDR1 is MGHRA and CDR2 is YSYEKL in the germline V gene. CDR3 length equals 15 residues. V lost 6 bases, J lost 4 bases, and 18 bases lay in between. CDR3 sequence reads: CASSPLGGTGTEAFF. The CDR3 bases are TGCGCCAGCAGTCCGCTAGGGGGTACCGGCACTGAAGCTTTCTTT.

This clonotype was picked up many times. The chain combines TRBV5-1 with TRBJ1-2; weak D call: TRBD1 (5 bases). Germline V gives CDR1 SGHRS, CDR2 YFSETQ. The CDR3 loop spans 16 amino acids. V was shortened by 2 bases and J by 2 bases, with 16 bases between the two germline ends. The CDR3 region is CASSFDRRQSNYGYTF. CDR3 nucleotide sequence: TGCGCCAGCAGCTTTGATCGCCGACAGTCGAACTATGGCTACACCTTC.

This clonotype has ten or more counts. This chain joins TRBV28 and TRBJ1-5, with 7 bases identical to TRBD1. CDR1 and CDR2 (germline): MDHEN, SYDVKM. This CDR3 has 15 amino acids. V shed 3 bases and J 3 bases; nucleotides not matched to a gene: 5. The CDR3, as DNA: TGTGCCAGCAGTTTCCCAGGGGGGGACAATCAGCCCCAGCATTTT. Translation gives CASSFPGGDNQPQHF. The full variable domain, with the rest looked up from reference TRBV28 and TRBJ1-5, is DVKVTQSSRYLVKRTGEKVFLECVQDMDHENMFWYRQDPGLGLRLIYFSYDVKMKEKGDIPEGYSVSREKKERFSLILESASTNQTSMYLCASSFPGGDNQPQHFGDGTRLSIL.

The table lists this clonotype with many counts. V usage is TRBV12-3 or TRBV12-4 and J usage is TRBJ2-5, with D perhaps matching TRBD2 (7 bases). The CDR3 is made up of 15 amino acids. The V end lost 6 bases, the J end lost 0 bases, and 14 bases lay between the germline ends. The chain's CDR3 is CASRRGGGNQETQYF. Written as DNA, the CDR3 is TGTGCCAGCAGGAGAGGGGGGGGTAACCAAGAGACCCAGTACTTC.

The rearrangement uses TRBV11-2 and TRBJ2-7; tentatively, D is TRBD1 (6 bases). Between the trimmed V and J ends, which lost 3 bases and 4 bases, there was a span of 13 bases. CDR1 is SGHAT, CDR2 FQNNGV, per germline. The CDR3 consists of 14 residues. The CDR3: CASSLTDSSYEQYF. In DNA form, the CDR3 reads TGTGCCAGCAGCTTGACGGACAGCTCGTACGAGCAGTACTTC.

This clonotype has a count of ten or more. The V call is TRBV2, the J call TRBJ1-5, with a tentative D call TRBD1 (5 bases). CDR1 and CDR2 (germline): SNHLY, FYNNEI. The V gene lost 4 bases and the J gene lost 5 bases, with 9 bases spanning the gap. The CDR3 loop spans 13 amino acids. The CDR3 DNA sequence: TGTGCCAGCAGTGCGGGGGTTGATCAGCCCCAGCATTTT. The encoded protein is CASSAGVDQPQHF.

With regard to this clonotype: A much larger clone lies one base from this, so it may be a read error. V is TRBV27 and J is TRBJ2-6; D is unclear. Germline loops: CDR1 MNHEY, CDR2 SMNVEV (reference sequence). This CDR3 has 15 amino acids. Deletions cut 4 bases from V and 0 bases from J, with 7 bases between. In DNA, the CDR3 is TGTGCCAGCAGTTCGACAAGCTCTGGGGCCAACGTCCTGACTTTC. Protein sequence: CASSSTSSGANVLTF.

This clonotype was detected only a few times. The CDR3 DNA is TGTGCCTGGAGTTACCGGGACCAAGTCTCCTACGAGCAGTACTTC. Translation: CAWSYRDQVSYEQYF. The chain joins TRBV30 to TRBJ2-7; D might be TRBD1 or TRBD2, each matching 5 bases. Per germline, CDR1 GTSNPN and CDR2 SVGIG (reference sequence). V gave up 2 bases and J gave up 0 bases, with 14 bases separating them. The CDR3 is 15 residues long.

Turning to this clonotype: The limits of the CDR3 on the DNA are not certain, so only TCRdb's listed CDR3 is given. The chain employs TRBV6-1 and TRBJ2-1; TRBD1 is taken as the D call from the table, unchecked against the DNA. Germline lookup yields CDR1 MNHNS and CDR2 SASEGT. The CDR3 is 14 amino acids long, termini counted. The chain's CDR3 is CSSGHGGRNNEQFF.